This T cell receptor beta chain was sequenced for a study of T cells in Graves' hyperthyroidism and ophthalmopathy. Whole-study context: Peripheral blood was collected at initial diagnosis, before any treatment.

Uncontrolled infection, other autoimmune disease, pregnancy or lactation led to exclusion. Amplification targeted TCR beta CDR3 regions from RNA transcripts. Initially, a first-round RT-PCR of the TCR CDR3 employed the HTBI primer set. Via MiXCR, TCRdb re-called the multiplex PCR reads, giving one row per CDR3 protein. Of 300,000 to 450,000 distinct CDR3 sequences in the sample, approximately 18% were seen once. The germline V gene encodes CDR1 DFQATT and CDR2 SNEGSKA (reference sequence). V dropped 3 bases and J dropped 5 bases, with 13 bases sitting between them. This CDR3 is 14 amino acids long. Sequencing input: blood. The chain couples TRBV20-1 to TRBJ2-2; D gene unclear. This receptor was obtained from a woman under 40 with Graves' hyperthyroidism that later progressed to Graves' ophthalmopathy. CDR3 nucleotides: TGCAGTGCTAGTTCTGGGAAGGAAACCGGGGAGCTGTTTTTT. This codes for CSASSGKETGELFF.